This T cell receptor (beta chain) was retrieved from a study of T cells after posttransplantation cyclophosphamide. Cyclophosphamide on days +3 and +4 followed busulfan-fludarabine conditioning and a marrow graft. The repertoire was sequenced with immunoSEQ multiplex PCR; TCRdb's copy has only in-frame clones and lacks some. The sample carries over 10,000 clones, about 2.1% recorded once. The study's findings and limits: After PTCy, TRB diversity resembled that of CNI/methotrexate controls. Blood and skin or GI T cell repertoires showed limited TRB overlap.

This clone was observed a few times. Its antigen is not known. Sequenced here: PBMCs, sampled after allogeneic stem cell transplant with posttransplant cyclophosphamide. The TCR was taken from a male patient in his thirties who received an allogeneic stem cell transplant from a related donor, was CMV-positive, and had no GVHD. The graft donor may account for some of the T cells.

The CDR3 spells CASSLGTGNTEAFF. CDR3 nucleotides: TGTGCCAGCAGCCTCGGGACAGGTAACACTGAAGCTTTCTTT. The V gene is TRBV7-9, the J gene TRBJ1-1, with 8 bases identical to TRBD1. V shed 5 bases and J 2 bases; nucleotides not matched to a gene: 4. Germline V gives CDR1 SEHNR, CDR2 FQNEAQ (reference sequence). This CDR3 comprises 14 residues.